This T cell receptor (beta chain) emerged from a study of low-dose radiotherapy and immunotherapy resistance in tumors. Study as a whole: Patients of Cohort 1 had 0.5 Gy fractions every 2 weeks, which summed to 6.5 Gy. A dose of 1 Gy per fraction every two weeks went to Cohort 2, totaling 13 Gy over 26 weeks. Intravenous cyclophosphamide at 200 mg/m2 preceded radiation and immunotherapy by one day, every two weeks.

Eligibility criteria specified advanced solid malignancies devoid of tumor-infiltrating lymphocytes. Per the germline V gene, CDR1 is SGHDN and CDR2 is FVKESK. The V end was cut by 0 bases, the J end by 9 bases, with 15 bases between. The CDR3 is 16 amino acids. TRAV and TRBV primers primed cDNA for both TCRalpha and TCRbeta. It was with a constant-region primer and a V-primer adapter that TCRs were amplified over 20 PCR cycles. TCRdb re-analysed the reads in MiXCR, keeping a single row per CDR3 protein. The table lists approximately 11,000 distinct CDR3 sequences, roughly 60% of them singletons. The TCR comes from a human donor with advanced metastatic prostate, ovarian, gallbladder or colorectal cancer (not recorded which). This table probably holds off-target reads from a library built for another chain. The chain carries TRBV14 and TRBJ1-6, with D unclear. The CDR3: CASSQDLTRWGSPLHF. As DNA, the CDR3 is TGTGCCAGCAGCCAAGACTTGACTCGGTGGGGTTCACCCCTCCACTTT.